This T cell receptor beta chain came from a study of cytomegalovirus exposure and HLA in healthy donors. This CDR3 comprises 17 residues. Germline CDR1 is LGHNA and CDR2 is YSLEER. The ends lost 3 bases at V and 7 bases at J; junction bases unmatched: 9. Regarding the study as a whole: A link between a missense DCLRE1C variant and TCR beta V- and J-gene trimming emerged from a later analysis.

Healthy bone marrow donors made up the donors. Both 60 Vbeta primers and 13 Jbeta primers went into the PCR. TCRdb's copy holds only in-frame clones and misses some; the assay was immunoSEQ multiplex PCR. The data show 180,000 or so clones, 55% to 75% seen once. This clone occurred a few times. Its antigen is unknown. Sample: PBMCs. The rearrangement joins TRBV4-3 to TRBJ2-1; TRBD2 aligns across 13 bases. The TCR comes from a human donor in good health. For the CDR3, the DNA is TGCGCCAGCAGCCAGGGTACTAGCGGGGGGGCGGGTAATGAGCAGTTCTTC. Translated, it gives CASSQGTSGGAGNEQFF.